This is a list of T cell receptor beta chains from one sample in a study of cytomegalovirus exposure and HLA in healthy donors. Libraries were prepared by immunoSEQ multiplex PCR; TCRdb keeps only in-frame clonotypes and omits some of them. The sample carries over 200,000 clones, about 80% recorded once. The sequencing sample was made of PBMCs. Every receptor here comes from a woman between 40 and 50 years old in good health and CMV-seronegative. CDR3s include the opening cysteine and the closing phenylalanine or tryptophan. D genes are given only for firm matches. Some rows have no size entry. The others give once, few or many, or a class for an expanded clone.

TRBD1	few	TRBV19	TRBJ1-5	CASTGQGNQPQHF	TGTGCCAGTACCGGACAGGGGAATCAGCCCCAGCATTTT
.	few	TRBV4-3	TRBJ2-1	CASSQGLGILEYNEQFF	TGCGCCAGCAGCCAAGGACTAGGAATACTCGAATACAATGAGCAGTTCTTC
TRBD1	.	TRBV11-2	TRBJ1-3	CASSLVAAGQGATIYF	TGTGCCAGCAGCTTAGTAGCGGCCGGACAGGGAGCCACCATATATTTT
.	.	TRBV7-2	TRBJ2-4	CASSSDSRMGLAKNIQYF	TGTGCCAGCAGCTCGGACAGCAGGATGGGGCTAGCCAAAAACATTCAGTACTTC
TRBD2	.	TRBV18	TRBJ2-3	CASSPPSSGATDTQYF	TGTGCCAGCTCACCACCGTCTAGCGGGGCCACAGATACGCAGTATTTT
TRBD2	.	TRBV7-9	TRBJ2-5	CASSSGGTSGGYQETQYF	TGTGCCAGCAGCTCAGGAGGGACTAGCGGGGGGTACCAAGAGACCCAGTACTTC
TRBD1	.	TRBV2	TRBJ1-4	CASMLGDRGEKLFF	TGTGCCAGCATGTTGGGGGACAGGGGGGAAAAACTGTTTTTT
TRBD1	.	TRBV7-9	TRBJ1-4	CASSPGTGEKLFF	TGTGCCAGCAGCCCCGGGACAGGTGAAAAACTGTTTTTT
.	.	TRBV5-1	TRBJ1-6	CASRARENSPLHF	TGCGCCAGCAGGGCTCGGGAAAATTCACCCCTCCACTTT
.	.	TRBV5-5	TRBJ1-2	CASSRNRNYGYTF	TGTGCCAGCAGCCGTAACAGAAACTATGGCTACACCTTC
.	.	TRBV11-1	TRBJ2-2	CASSRGATGELFF	TGTGCCAGCAGTCGGGGGGCCACCGGGGAGCTGTTTTTT
TRBD1	.	TRBV30	TRBJ1-5	CAWSTGGGQPQHF	TGTGCCTGGAGTACAGGGGGGGGTCAGCCCCAGCATTTT
.	.	TRBV6-1	TRBJ1-5	CASSESARRISQPQHF	TGTGCCAGCAGTGAATCGGCACGGAGGATTAGTCAGCCCCAGCATTTT
TRBD2	once	TRBV5-1	TRBJ2-1	CASSSYPGLAGGPGNEQFF	TGCGCCAGCAGCTCATACCCGGGACTAGCGGGGGGGCCGGGGAATGAGCAGTTCTTC
.	once	TRBV5-6	TRBJ2-3	CASSLLQPGHPDTQYF	TGTGCCAGCAGCTTATTACAGCCGGGACATCCAGATACGCAGTATTTT
TRBD1	few	TRBV6-5	TRBJ1-5	CASSLDRGGQPQHF	TGTGCCAGCAGTCTCGACAGGGGCGGTCAGCCCCAGCATTTT
TRBD1	.	TRBV2	TRBJ1-2	CASRTGQGASYTF	TGTGCCAGCAGGACCGGACAGGGGGCGAGCTACACCTTC
TRBD1	.	TRBV7-9	TRBJ2-2	CASSLRQGENTGELFF	TGTGCCAGCAGCTTGCGGCAGGGGGAAAACACCGGGGAGCTGTTTTTT
TRBD2	.	TRBV5-1	TRBJ2-5	CASSLEASGGKTQYF	TGCGCCAGCAGCTTGGAGGCTAGCGGCGGGAAGACCCAGTACTTC
TRBD1	.	TRBV19	TRBJ1-1	CASSFLDRDEAFF	TGTGCCAGTAGTTTTTTGGACAGGGATGAAGCTTTCTTT
.	few	TRBV28	TRBJ1-1	CASSLPLDRRAEAFF	TGTGCCAGCAGTCTCCCGCTCGACAGGCGGGCTGAAGCTTTCTTT
.	few	TRBV27	TRBJ2-7	CASSLSRVSYEQYF	TGTGCCAGCAGTTTATCGAGAGTTTCCTACGAGCAGTACTTC
.	.	TRBV18	TRBJ1-4	CASSPNGGLREKLFF	TGTGCCAGCTCACCAAACGGGGGTTTACGAGAAAAACTGTTTTTT
.	.	TRBV7-2	TRBJ1-3	CASSSYRASSGNTIYF	TGTGCCAGCAGCTCATACAGGGCCAGCTCTGGAAACACCATATATTTT
.	few	TRBV5-1	TRBJ1-2	CASSPTAGPTNYGYTF	TGCGCCAGCAGTCCAACGGCGGGGCCGACCAACTATGGCTACACCTTC
TRBD1	.	TRBV29-1	TRBJ1-2	CSVWTGGDYGYTF	TGCAGCGTTTGGACAGGGGGAGACTATGGCTACACCTTC
TRBD2	.	TRBV9	TRBJ2-3	CASSAGLAGTTASTDTQYF	TGTGCCAGCAGCGCGGGACTAGCGGGAACCACTGCGAGCACAGATACGCAGTATTTT
.	.	TRBV29-1	TRBJ1-1	CSVWGQGGTEAFF	TGCAGCGTCTGGGGCCAGGGAGGCACTGAAGCTTTCTTT
.	.	TRBV30	TRBJ1-2	CASQNDPGLGYTF	TGTGCCTCCCAAAACGATCCTGGTCTAGGCTACACCTTC
.	.	TRBV5-4	TRBJ2-1	CASSLNPGGAYNEQFF	TGTGCCAGCAGCTTGAACCCGGGGGGCGCTTACAATGAGCAGTTCTTC
.	once	TRBV12-2	TRBJ1-1	CASRLECCGNTEAFF	TGTGCAAGTCGCTTAGAGTGTTGCGGGAACACTGAAGCTTTCTTT
.	few	TRBV10-3	TRBJ1-3	CAISESGAASGNTIYF	TGTGCCATCAGTGAGTCGGGCGCAGCCTCTGGAAACACCATATATTTT
.	.	TRBV14	TRBJ2-4	CASSSYRDSLLMYIQYF	TGTGCCAGCAGCTCCTACAGGGATTCTCTTCTGATGTACATTCAGTACTTC
.	once	TRBV2	TRBJ1-2	CASSGEINYGYTF	TGTGCCAGCAGCGGGGAAATTAACTATGGCTACACCTTC
TRBD2	.	TRBV15	TRBJ2-5	CATSRSGGILETQYF	TGTGCCACCAGCAGGAGCGGGGGCATATTGGAGACCCAGTACTTC
TRBD1	.	TRBV6-1	TRBJ1-2	CASRTGSGGYTF	TGTGCCAGCAGGACAGGGTCAGGCGGCTACACCTTC
.	.	TRBV19	TRBJ2-7	CASSARHDTYEQYF	TGTGCCAGTAGTGCGAGACACGATACCTACGAGCAGTACTTC
.	.	TRBV11-2	TRBJ1-1	CASSLDLKPGGNTEAFF	TGTGCCAGCAGCTTAGATCTTAAACCCGGGGGGAACACTGAAGCTTTCTTT
TRBD1	once	TRBV6-1	TRBJ1-6	CASSAQDRPSSLHF	TGTGCCAGCAGTGCCCAGGACAGGCCGTCATCCCTCCACTTT
TRBD1	.	TRBV10-3	TRBJ1-2	CAISAGNGQGDYGYTF	TGTGCCATCAGTGCGGGAAACGGACAGGGCGACTATGGCTACACCTTC
TRBD1	.	TRBV4-1	TRBJ1-2	CASSQDWATDRDYGYTF	TGCGCCAGCAGCCAAGATTGGGCAACAGACAGGGACTATGGCTACACCTTC
.	.	TRBV28	TRBJ1-5	CASSFRTGAYSNQPQHF	TGTGCCAGCAGTTTTCGAACAGGCGCCTATAGCAATCAGCCCCAGCATTTT
TRBD2	.	TRBV4-3	TRBJ2-1	CASSQDARGDYNEQFF	TGCGCCAGCAGCCAAGACGCGCGGGGGGATTACAATGAGCAGTTCTTC
.	.	TRBV7-9	TRBJ2-7	CASSLASQIPYEQYF	TGTGCCAGCAGCTTAGCATCGCAGATACCCTACGAGCAGTACTTC
.	.	TRBV7-9	TRBJ2-1	CSSSLTYNEQFF	TGTTCCAGCAGCTTAACTTACAATGAGCAGTTCTTC